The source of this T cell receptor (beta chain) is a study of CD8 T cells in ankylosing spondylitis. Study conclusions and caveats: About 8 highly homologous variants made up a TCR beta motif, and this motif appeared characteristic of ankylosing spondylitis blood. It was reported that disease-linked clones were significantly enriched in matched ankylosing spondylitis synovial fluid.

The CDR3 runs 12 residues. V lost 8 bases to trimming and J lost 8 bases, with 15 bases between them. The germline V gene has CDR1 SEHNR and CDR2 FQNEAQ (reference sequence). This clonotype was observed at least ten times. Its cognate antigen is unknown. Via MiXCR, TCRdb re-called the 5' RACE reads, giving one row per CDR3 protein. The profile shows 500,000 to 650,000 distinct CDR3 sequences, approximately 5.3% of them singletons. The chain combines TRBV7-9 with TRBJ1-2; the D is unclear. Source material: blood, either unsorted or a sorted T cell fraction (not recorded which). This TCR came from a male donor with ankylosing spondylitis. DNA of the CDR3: TGTGCCAGCCTCGGGGATTTGGCCGGCTACACCTTC. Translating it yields CASLGDLAGYTF. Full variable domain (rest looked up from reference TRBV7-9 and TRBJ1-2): DTGVSQNPRHKITKRGQNVTFRCDPISEHNRLYWYRQTLGQGPEFLTYFQNEAQLEKSRLLSDRFSAERPKGSFSTLEIQRTEQGDSAMYLCASLGDLAGYTFGSGTRLTVV.